The clone carrying this T cell receptor (beta chain) was detected a few times. Its matching antigen is unknown. This sample was taken from a study of blood T cells in healthy people across ages. A second roughly 6 to 11 cycle PCR used barcoded and J-beta primers. TCRdb reprocessed the 5' RACE reads with MiXCR, giving one entry per CDR3 protein. The sample lists roughly 680,000 distinct CDR3 sequences; 40% to 65% were seen once. Study results and caveats: When set beside aged donors, long-lived donors presented more naive CD4+ cells and higher diversity. For the donors, CMV status was unknown and possibly confounded expanded clonotype changes. Strong correlation linked observed beta diversity and percent naive T cells.

The CDR3 length is 13 residues. Trimming took 0 bases from V and 7 from J, leaving 9 bases between them. CDR1 is SGHVS, CDR2 FNYEAQ, per germline. This sequence originates from a woman older than 75 in good health. The V and J genes are TRBV7-6 and TRBJ1-2; unclear D gene. The sequenced material came from blood. The CDR3: CASSLAMGSGYTF. Here the CDR3 DNA reads TGTGCCAGCAGCTTAGCGATGGGGTCTGGCTACACCTTC.